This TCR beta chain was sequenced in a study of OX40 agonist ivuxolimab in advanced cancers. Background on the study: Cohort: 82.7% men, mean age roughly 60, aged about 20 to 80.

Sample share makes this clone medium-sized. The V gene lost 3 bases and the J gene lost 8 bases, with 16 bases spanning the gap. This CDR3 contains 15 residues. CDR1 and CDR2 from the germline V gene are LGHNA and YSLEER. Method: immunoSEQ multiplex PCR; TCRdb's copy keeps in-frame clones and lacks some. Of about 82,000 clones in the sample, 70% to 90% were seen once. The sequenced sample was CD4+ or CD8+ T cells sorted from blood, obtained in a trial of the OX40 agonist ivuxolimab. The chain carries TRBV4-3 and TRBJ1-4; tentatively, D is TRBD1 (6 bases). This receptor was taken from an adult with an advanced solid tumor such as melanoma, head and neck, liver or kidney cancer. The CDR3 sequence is CASSQLQGPEEKLFF. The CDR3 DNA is TGCGCCAGCAGCCAGTTACAGGGTCCGGAGGAAAAACTGTTTTTT.